The next 30 T cell receptor beta chains were all read from a single sample in a study of T cells after yellow fever vaccination. One entry per CDR3 protein, called by TCRdb with MiXCR from the 5' RACE reads. The profile shows over 10,000 distinct CDR3 sequences, 4% to 6% of them singletons. Sample: PBMCs, either bulk or a sorted T-cell subset (CD4+, CD8+, memory, or dextramer-sorted; not recorded which), taken 45 days after the yellow fever booster vaccination. These receptor sequences come from a man under 40 who received the YFV17D yellow fever vaccine.

This clonotype qualifies as medium-sized. The CDR3 loop reads CASARSYNEQFF. The DNA of the CDR3 is TGTGCCAGCGCACGATCCTACAATGAGCAGTTCTTC. The genes are TRBV7-9 and TRBJ2-1; D not certain. CDR3 length: 12 amino acids. Germline CDR1 is SEHNR and CDR2 is FQNEAQ (reference sequence). The V end lost 8 bases, the J end lost 1 base, and 6 bases lay between the germline ends.

This clonotype was picked up many times. The chain combines TRBV25-1 with TRBJ1-2, with 7 bases lining up with TRBD1. The CDR3 runs to 14 residues. V gave up 3 bases and J gave up 3 bases; unmatched junction bases: 4. Germline V CDR1 and CDR2: MGHDK, SYGVNS. The CDR3 nucleotides read TGTGCCAGCAGTGATAACAGGGGCTACTATGGCTACACCTTC. Translated: CASSDNRGYYGYTF.

The gene calls are TRBV6-5 and TRBJ1-5; D is possibly TRBD1 (5 bases). Trimming shortened V by 2 bases and J by 1 base, and 12 bases separated the two germline ends. The CDR3 is 16 residues long. Per the germline V gene, CDR1 is MNHEY and CDR2 is SVGAGI. This CDR3 reads CASSYPRGVSNQPQHF. CDR3 coding DNA: TGTGCCAGCAGTTACCCTCGGGGGGTGAGCAATCAGCCCCAGCATTTT.

In this sample, this clonotype turned up many times. The genes are TRBV27 and TRBJ2-7, with TRBD1 as a possible D gene (6 bases). Trimming took off 4 bases at V and 0 bases at J, with 13 bases between the two ends. The CDR3 is made up of 15 amino acids. In germline, CDR1 is MNHEY, CDR2 SMNVEV (reference sequence). Here the CDR3 DNA reads TGTGCCAGCAGTTCCCCCGGCAGGGGCTCCTACGAGCAGTACTTC. It is translated as CASSSPGRGSYEQYF.

This clonotype was counted many times. The rearrangement joins TRBV12-3 or TRBV12-4 to TRBJ2-5, with 9 nucleotides matching TRBD2. The CDR3 covers 14 residues. After removal of 2 bases from V and 3 bases from J, the junction contained 1 base not matched to a gene. The CDR3 region is CASSLIAGEETQYF. CDR3 bases: TGTGCCAGCAGTTTAATAGCGGGGGAAGAGACCCAGTACTTC.

This rearrangement joins TRBV7-2 to TRBJ2-5, with 9 bases that match TRBD2. CDR3 length: 15 residues. V dropped 1 base and J dropped 4; count of bases not matched to a gene: 4. CDR1 SGHTA and CDR2 FQGNSA come from the germline V gene. CDR3 protein: CASSLGSGSGETQYF. DNA of the CDR3: TGTGCCAGCAGCTTAGGTAGCGGGAGTGGAGAGACCCAGTACTTC.

J is TRBJ2-1 and V is TRBV11-3; either TRBD1 or TRBD2 may fit D (5 bases each). The CDR3 extends over 16 amino acids. Trimming removed 0 bases from V and 7 bases from J, with 16 bases in between. CDR1 is SGHNT, CDR2 YENEEA, per germline. In nucleotides, the CDR3 is TGTGCCAGCAGCTTAGATCCAGCGGCGAAGGGGAATGAGCAGTTCTTC. It translates to CASSLDPAAKGNEQFF.

This clonotype was observed at least ten times. The V gene is TRBV20-1, the J gene TRBJ2-3, with D tentatively TRBD1 (6 bases). The CDR3 sequence is 14 residues long. Trimming stripped 4 bases from V and 3 bases from J, with 14 bases between. Germline CDR1 is DFQATT and CDR2 is SNEGSKA (reference sequence). The CDR3 sequence is CSAKDSPLTDTQYF. CDR3 bases: TGCAGTGCTAAGGACAGCCCCTTAACAGATACGCAGTATTTT.

This clonotype was counted ten times or more. J is TRBJ2-7 and V is TRBV5-1; 7 nucleotides match TRBD1. With V trimmed by 4 bases and J by 3 bases, 10 bases remained unmatched. Germline values: CDR1 SGHRS, CDR2 YFSETQ. The CDR3 runs 15 residues. The CDR3 reads CASSPRDSGYYEQYF. The CDR3 DNA reads TGCGCCAGCAGCCCCCGGGACAGCGGTTACTACGAGCAGTACTTC.

This clonotype occurred many times. This chain uses TRBV4-2 with TRBJ2-2; D not certain. V was clipped by 4 bases and J by 2 bases, with 8 bases between them. Germline lookup yields CDR1 LGHNA and CDR2 YNFKEQ. The CDR3 sequence is 14 residues long. CDR3 DNA: TGTGCCAGCAGCCCGCAGACCAACACCGGGGAGCTGTTTTTT. Encoded protein: CASSPQTNTGELFF.

This clonotype was seen many times. The chain links TRBV7-2 to TRBJ2-7; unclear D gene. CDR1 SGHTA and CDR2 FQGNSA come from the germline V gene. The CDR3 is made up of 14 amino acids. Trimming took off 5 bases at V and 3 bases at J, with 14 bases between the two ends. CDR3 bases: TGTGCCAGCAGCCTTTACCCCGACGGCTACGAGCAGTACTTC. It specifies CASSLYPDGYEQYF.

This clonotype was seen at least ten times. At one end the junction does not follow the germline gene, possibly because of a read error. V gene TRBV7-7 combines with J gene TRBJ2-7; no clear D. Germline CDR1 reads SSHAT; CDR2 reads FNYEAQ (reference sequence). This CDR3 has 13 residues. The CDR3 DNA reads TGTGCTAGCAGCATGGGGTGGGGTGGCGAGCAGTACTTC. Amino acids: CASSMGWGGEQYF.

This clonotype was recorded many times. V is TRBV6-1 and J is TRBJ1-5, with TRBD1 matching 8 bases. The V segment lost 10 bases and the J segment 6 bases; nucleotides outside the gene matches: 14. Germline V lookup: CDR1 MNHNS, CDR2 SASEGT. This CDR3 region has 15 residues. The chain's CDR3 is CATGIRTGKAQPQHF. The CDR3 bases are TGTGCCACCGGAATCCGGACAGGGAAGGCTCAGCCCCAGCATTTT.

This clonotype was seen ten or more times. V is TRBV24-1 and J is TRBJ2-3; 9 bases map to TRBD2. CDR3 size: 15 residues. CDR1 is KGHDR, CDR2 SFDVKD, per germline. V was clipped by 8 bases and J by 1 base; unmatched bases: 6. CDR3 sequence (DNA): TGTGCCACCACTAGCGGGAAACGCCGCACAGATACGCAGTATTTT. Protein product: CATTSGKRRTDTQYF.

This clonotype showed up many times. The J gene is TRBJ2-5, the V gene TRBV5-1; 8 bases are a match to TRBD2. From germline, CDR1 is SGHRS and CDR2 YFSETQ. V lost 6 bases to trimming and J lost 5 bases; unmatched junction nucleotides: 15. There are 16 residues in the CDR3. CDR3 nucleotide sequence: TGCGCCAGCACCCCTTTTAGCGGGACCTCGGGGGAGACCCAGTACTTC. This gives the protein CASTPFSGTSGETQYF. Full variable domain (outside the CDR3, taken from reference TRBV5-1 and TRBJ2-5): KAGVTQTPRYLIKTRGQQVTLSCSPISGHRSVSWYQQTPGQGLQFLFEYFSETQRNKGNFPGRFSGRQFSNSRSEMNVSTLELGDSALYLCASTPFSGTSGETQYFGPGTRLLVL.

This clonotype was detected ten times or more. The chain employs TRBV7-2 and TRBJ1-2, with TRBD1 as a possible D gene (5 bases). The CDR3 loop spans 14 amino acids. CDR1 and CDR2 (germline): SGHTA, FQGNSA. V was pared by 1 base and J by 4 bases, with 10 bases between. In nucleotides, the CDR3 is TGTGCCAGCAGCTTAGAACAGGATTTCTATGGCTACACCTTC. Translation: CASSLEQDFYGYTF.

This clonotype has at least ten counts. The chain has TRBV7-2 and TRBJ1-1; D is undetermined. Trimming pared 3 bases from V and 3 bases from J, leaving 5 bases between. The CDR3 is 12 amino acids. Germline V CDR1 and CDR2: SGHTA, FQGNSA. The CDR3 DNA reads as TGTGCCAGCAGCTTGAAACACACTGAAGCTTTCTTT. Its translation is CASSLKHTEAFF.

Details on this clonotype: A much larger clone lies a single base off, so this may be a read error. In DNA form, the CDR3 reads TGTGCCATCAGTTTTGGACAGCACTCCTACGAGCAGTACTTC. It specifies CAISFGQHSYEQYF. The rearrangement uses TRBV12-3 or TRBV12-4 and TRBJ2-7; possible D gene TRBD1, 6 bases. The CDR3 covers 14 residues.

This clonotype was counted many times. This chain connects TRBV4-2 to TRBJ2-7; D may be TRBD2 (6 bases). CDR3 size: 15 residues. V gave up 2 bases and J gave up 6 bases, with 17 bases separating them. Germline V gene sequence: CDR1 LGHNA, CDR2 YNFKEQ. CDR3 sequence (DNA): TGTGCCAGCAGCCAAAGCCCCAGGGAGGAAGGCGAGCAGTACTTC. It translates to CASSQSPREEGEQYF.

This clonotype was found many times. The chain is built from TRBV19 and TRBJ1-4; D might be TRBD1 (5 bases). Trimming took 7 bases from V and 0 from J, leaving 18 bases between them. This CDR3 is 17 amino acids long. Germline V lookup: CDR1 LNHDA, CDR2 SQIVND (reference sequence). The CDR3 sequence is CASTRWGTHATNEKLFF. For the CDR3, the DNA is TGTGCCAGTACACGGTGGGGCACCCATGCAACTAATGAAAAACTGTTTTTT.

This clonotype was observed many times. The chain couples TRBV12-3 or TRBV12-4 to TRBJ2-3; D assignment may be TRBD1 or TRBD2 (5 bases each). This CDR3 is 13 amino acids long. V lost 3 bases, J lost 3 bases, and 7 bases lay in between. CDR3 residues: CASSLRGTDTQYF. For the CDR3, the DNA is TGTGCCAGCAGTTTGAGGGGAACAGATACGCAGTATTTT.

This clonotype was found many times. This chain joins TRBV5-1 and TRBJ2-3, with D perhaps matching TRBD1 (6 bases). This CDR3 has 14 residues. From germline, CDR1 is SGHRS and CDR2 YFSETQ. V was pared by 5 bases and J by 6 bases, with 16 bases between. The CDR3 spells CASSSYRVTDTQYF. DNA of the CDR3: TGCGCCAGCAGTTCCTACAGGGTTACGGATACGCAGTATTTT.

There are many counts of this clonotype. The chain combines TRBV18 with TRBJ2-7, with 8 bases identical to TRBD1. V lost 3 bases to trimming and J lost 4 bases; unmatched junction nucleotides: 5. The length of the CDR3 is 14 residues. Germline CDR1 KGHSH, CDR2 LQKENI. CDR3 bases: TGTGCCAGCTCACCGGGACAGGCCAGTTACGAGCAGTACTTC. Translating gives CASSPGQASYEQYF.

This clonotype occurred many times. The chain combines TRBV4-3 with TRBJ2-2, with 7 bases aligning to TRBD2. The J segment lost 7 bases and the V segment lost 4 bases, leaving 12 bases of the junction unmatched. Germline V gene data show CDR1 as LGHNA and CDR2 as YSLEER. The CDR3 is 16 amino acids. The CDR3 protein is CASSPRDWGGDGELFF. The CDR3 DNA sequence: TGCGCCAGCAGCCCCCGGGACTGGGGAGGGGACGGGGAGCTGTTTTTT.

This clonotype was counted many times. Written as DNA, the CDR3 is TGCAGCGTTGGGTCGGATAGCAATCAGCCCCAGCATTTT. Translated, it gives CSVGSDSNQPQHF. The chain is built from TRBV29-1 and TRBJ1-5; D is unclear. The CDR3 is made up of 13 amino acids. Between the trimmed V and J ends, which lost 4 bases and 0 bases, there was a span of 7 bases. The V gene's germline CDR1 is SQVTM and CDR2 ANQGSEA.

This clonotype was seen many times. This chain joins TRBV7-6 and TRBJ1-5; 7 nucleotides align to TRBD1. This CDR3 spans 16 amino acids. V lost 5 bases to trimming and J lost 0 bases; unmatched junction nucleotides: 7. Germline loops: CDR1 SGHVS, CDR2 FNYEAQ. As DNA, the CDR3 is TGTGCCAGCAGCGCGAGACAGGGTGGTAGCAATCAGCCCCAGCATTTT. Encoded protein: CASSARQGGSNQPQHF.

This clonotype was counted many times. V usage is TRBV4-2 and J usage is TRBJ1-1; 9 bases agree with TRBD1. The CDR3 totals 15 residues. Germline V gene lookup returns CDR1 LGHNA and CDR2 YNFKEQ. The V gene end was trimmed by 1 base and the J gene end by 4 bases; junction bases not matched to a gene: 4. For the CDR3, the DNA is TGTGCCAGCAGCCAAGCCGGGACAGGGCTCACTGAAGCTTTCTTT. It specifies CASSQAGTGLTEAFF.

Sample share makes this clonotype medium-sized. The CDR3 bases are TGTGCCATCAGTGAGAGGGGAAGCTACGAGCAGTACTTC. Encoded protein: CAISERGSYEQYF. V and J are TRBV10-3 and TRBJ2-7; TRBD1 might be the D (5 bases). The V gene lost 2 bases and the J gene lost 3 bases, with 8 bases spanning the gap. Per the germline V gene, CDR1 is ENHRY and CDR2 is SYGVKD. The CDR3 loop spans 13 amino acids.

This clonotype has a count of ten or more. The rearrangement joins TRBV9 to TRBJ2-1, with TRBD2 identical over 9 bases. The CDR3 covers 15 residues. J lost 4 bases, V lost 0 bases, and 2 bases had no gene match. CDR1 and CDR2 (germline): SGDLS, YYNGEE. CDR3 DNA sequence: TGTGCCAGCAGCGTAGTGGCGGGGGGGTACAATGAGCAGTTCTTC. This sequence encodes CASSVVAGGYNEQFF.

In its sample, this clonotype was seen many times. The chain has TRBV18 and TRBJ2-7; a possible D gene is TRBD2 (5 bases). The V and J ends lost 1 base and 6 bases respectively, with 10 bases between them. Germline CDR1 and CDR2: KGHSH and LQKENI. CDR3 length: 13 residues. CDR3: CASSPLGGGEQYF. The CDR3 bases are TGTGCCAGCTCACCACTCGGTGGAGGCGAGCAGTACTTC. Looking up the rest from reference TRBV18 and TRBJ2-7 gives the full variable domain: NAGVMQNPRHLVRRRGQEARLRCSPMKGHSHVYWYRQLPEEGLKFMVYLQKENIIDESGMPKERFSAEFPKEGPSILRIQQVVRGDSAAYFCASSPLGGGEQYFGPGTRLTVT.